The sequence of this TCR beta chain was determined in a study of naive and memory T cell subsets. An equimolar mix of two oligonucleotides served as the beta constant-region primer for TRBC1 and TRBC2. TCRdb redid the calling of the UMI-ligation and nested PCR reads with MiXCR, one entry per CDR3 protein. In the table there are roughly 140,000 distinct CDR3 sequences, around 15% of which are singletons. The germline V gene has CDR1 SGDLS and CDR2 YYNGEE. The CDR3 extends over 13 amino acids. V was clipped by 2 bases and J by 6 bases; unmatched bases: 2. The sequence was obtained from a human donor in good health. The sample taken for sequencing was naive CD4+ T cells from blood. The rearrangement uses TRBV9 and TRBJ1-3, with 7 nucleotides matching TRBD1. The CDR3 bases are TGTGCCAGCAGCGTCGGACAGGCAAACACCATATATTTT. Translated: CASSVGQANTIYF.